The next 3 T cell receptor beta chains were all read from a single sample in a study of Ad26.COV2.S vaccination and SARS-CoV-2 variants. The treatment: some 19 received Ad26.COV2.S at low or high dose, single or two shots; about 5 received placebo; per-sample allocation not given. Samples came from day 63 after the first vaccine or placebo injection. Data came from immunoSEQ multiplex PCR; TCRdb stores just in-frame clones and leaves some out. Of a few hundred thousand clones detected, 90% appear once; the ten largest clones hold about 4.4%. This specimen was peripheral blood, taken in a trial of Ad26.COV2.S vaccine versus placebo. These receptors came from a person between 18 and 65 years old who received the Ad26.COV2.S COVID-19 vaccine or a placebo.

The chain has TRBV19 and TRBJ2-2, with a possible D match to TRBD1 (6 bases). Germline CDR1 and CDR2: LNHDA and SQIVND (reference sequence). The CDR3 has 16 amino acids. Trimming took 3 bases from V and 8 from J, leaving 19 bases between them. The CDR3 DNA reads TGTGCCAGTAGTATTACGGCAGGGGTTAATCGGGGGGAGCTGTTTTTT. Protein sequence: CASSITAGVNRGELFF.

On this clone itself: At the DNA level, this CDR3 is encoded by other sequences in the same sample as well. The chain combines TRBV19 with TRBJ1-1; D ambiguous. Germline lookup yields CDR1 LNHDA and CDR2 SQIVND (reference sequence). The length of the CDR3 is 12 residues. The germline V and J ends were trimmed by 3 bases and 1 base, with 3 bases remaining between them. Here the CDR3 reads CASSIRNTEAFF. CDR3 in DNA: TGTGCCAGTAGTATCCGGAACACTGAAGCTTTCTTT.

Only one count was recorded for this clone. The CDR3 nucleotides are TGCAGTGCTAGTATTGTCGTGATCACAGATACGCAGTATTTT. This sequence encodes CSASIVVITDTQYF. The V call is TRBV20-1, the J call TRBJ2-3; D not certain. Germline V gene sequence: CDR1 DFQATT, CDR2 SNEGSKA (reference sequence). V gave up 3 bases and J gave up 2 bases, with 12 bases separating them. CDR3 length: 14 residues.